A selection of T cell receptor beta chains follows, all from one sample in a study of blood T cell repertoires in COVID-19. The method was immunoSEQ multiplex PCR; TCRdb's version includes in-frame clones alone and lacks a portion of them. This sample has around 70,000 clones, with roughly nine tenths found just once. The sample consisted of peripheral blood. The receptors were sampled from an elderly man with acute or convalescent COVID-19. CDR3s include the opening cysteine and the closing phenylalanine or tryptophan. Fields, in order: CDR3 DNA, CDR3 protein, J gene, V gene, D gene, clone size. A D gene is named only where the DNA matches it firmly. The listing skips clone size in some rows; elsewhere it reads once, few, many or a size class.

CDR3nt: TGTGCCAGCAGGAAGAGTGGGGGGTCCACTGAAGCTTTCTTT
CDR3aa: CASRKSGGSTEAFF
j_gene: TRBJ1-1
v_gene: TRBV7-8
d_gene: NA
abundance: NA

CDR3nt: TGTGCCAGCAGCGTAGCTCCCGGAGGGGAAAATTCACCCCTCCACTTT
CDR3aa: CASSVAPGGENSPLHF
j_gene: TRBJ1-6
v_gene: TRBV9
d_gene: NA
abundance: medium-sized

CDR3nt: TGTGCCAGCAGCCCACCCCCGGGACAGGGAGACTATGGCTACACCTTC
CDR3aa: CASSPPPGQGDYGYTF
j_gene: TRBJ1-2
v_gene: TRBV7-2
d_gene: TRBD1
abundance: NA

CDR3nt: TGTGCCAGCAGCCAAGACCCGGGGGGAGAGACCCAGTACTTC
CDR3aa: CASSQDPGGETQYF
j_gene: TRBJ2-5
v_gene: TRBV3-1/TRBV3-2
d_gene: TRBD2
abundance: NA

CDR3nt: TGTGCCAGCAGCTTAGGGGACAGGGAGGGGACTGAAGCTTTCTTT
CDR3aa: CASSLGDREGTEAFF
j_gene: TRBJ1-1
v_gene: TRBV7-9
d_gene: TRBD1
abundance: NA

CDR3nt: TGTGCCAGCAGCTTCCCTACTATGGGTGAGCAGTTCTTC
CDR3aa: CASSFPTMGEQFF
j_gene: TRBJ2-1
v_gene: TRBV7-2
d_gene: NA
abundance: NA

CDR3nt: TGTGCCAGCTCACCTATAGCTGGCGGCACCGGGGAGCTGTTTTTT
CDR3aa: CASSPIAGGTGELFF
j_gene: TRBJ2-2
v_gene: TRBV18
d_gene: NA
abundance: NA

CDR3nt: TGTGCCAGCTCACCGCGAGTGCGGAGCCAGACGAACACTGAAGCTTTCTTT
CDR3aa: CASSPRVRSQTNTEAFF
j_gene: TRBJ1-1
v_gene: TRBV18
d_gene: NA
abundance: NA

CDR3nt: TGTGCTAGTGGTTTGATACGAAGGAAGGGGTCACCCCTCCACTTT
CDR3aa: CASGLIRRKGSPLHF
j_gene: TRBJ1-6
v_gene: TRBV12-5
d_gene: NA
abundance: NA

CDR3nt: TGTGCCAGCAGTTTCGAGGGAAGGAACACTGAAGCTTTCTTT
CDR3aa: CASSFEGRNTEAFF
j_gene: TRBJ1-1
v_gene: TRBV27
d_gene: NA
abundance: NA

CDR3nt: TGTGCCAGCAGTGATCGGGGGGACTATGGCTACACCTTC
CDR3aa: CASSDRGDYGYTF
j_gene: TRBJ1-2
v_gene: TRBV2
d_gene: NA
abundance: NA

CDR3nt: TGTGCCAGCAGCCCCTTAGCGGGAGGGCCGCATGAGCAGTTCTTC
CDR3aa: CASSPLAGGPHEQFF
j_gene: TRBJ2-1
v_gene: TRBV5-4
d_gene: TRBD2
abundance: NA

CDR3nt: TGCAGTGCTAGTGTTGCGAGGCGCTACGAGCAGTACTTC
CDR3aa: CSASVARRYEQYF
j_gene: TRBJ2-7
v_gene: TRBV20-1
d_gene: NA
abundance: NA

CDR3nt: TGTGCCAGCAGCCTGAGCGGGACCATCGGGAATCAGCCCCAGCATTTT
CDR3aa: CASSLSGTIGNQPQHF
j_gene: TRBJ1-5
v_gene: TRBV5-8
d_gene: NA
abundance: NA

CDR3nt: TGCAGTGCTCGTGCAACCGGGACTAGCGGGTACAATGAGCAGTTCTTC
CDR3aa: CSARATGTSGYNEQFF
j_gene: TRBJ2-1
v_gene: TRBV20-1
d_gene: TRBD2
abundance: NA

CDR3nt: TGTGCCAGCAGTCGGACAGGGGTGAACACCGGGGAGCTGTTTTTT
CDR3aa: CASSRTGVNTGELFF
j_gene: TRBJ2-2
v_gene: TRBV27
d_gene: TRBD1
abundance: NA

CDR3nt: TGTGCCTGGAGACGCACAGGGAACACTGAAGCTTTCTTT
CDR3aa: CAWRRTGNTEAFF
j_gene: TRBJ1-1
v_gene: TRBV30
d_gene: NA
abundance: NA

CDR3nt: TGTGCCTGGAGTGTACCCAGGGTGTCTGGAAACACCATATATTTT
CDR3aa: CAWSVPRVSGNTIYF
j_gene: TRBJ1-3
v_gene: TRBV30
d_gene: NA
abundance: NA

CDR3nt: TGTGCCATCAGTGAGAGCGGGGGAGACGGTGGCTACACCTTC
CDR3aa: CAISESGGDGGYTF
j_gene: TRBJ1-2
v_gene: TRBV10-3
d_gene: NA
abundance: NA

CDR3nt: TGCAGCGTTCGACAGCCCTACTCTGGGGCCAACGTCCTGACTTTC
CDR3aa: CSVRQPYSGANVLTF
j_gene: TRBJ2-6
v_gene: TRBV29-1
d_gene: NA
abundance: NA

CDR3nt: TGTGCCAGCAGCTTTCGCGGAGGCACTGAAGCTTTCTTT
CDR3aa: CASSFRGGTEAFF
j_gene: TRBJ1-1
v_gene: TRBV11-2
d_gene: NA
abundance: NA

CDR3nt: TGTGCCAGCAGTTCAGGGTACGAGACCCAGTACTTC
CDR3aa: CASSSGYETQYF
j_gene: TRBJ2-5
v_gene: TRBV6-5
d_gene: NA
abundance: once

CDR3nt: TGTGCCAGCAGCTTAGGGACAGAGAATTCACCCCTCCACTTT
CDR3aa: CASSLGTENSPLHF
j_gene: TRBJ1-6
v_gene: TRBV7-3
d_gene: TRBD1
abundance: NA

CDR3nt: TGTGCCTGGAGTAGGCCAGGGGTTAGCAATCAGCCCCAGCATTTT
CDR3aa: CAWSRPGVSNQPQHF
j_gene: TRBJ1-5
v_gene: TRBV30
d_gene: NA
abundance: NA

CDR3nt: TGTGCCAGCAGCTTAGATCCGGGACAGGTCTATGGCTACACCTTC
CDR3aa: CASSLDPGQVYGYTF
j_gene: TRBJ1-2
v_gene: TRBV11-2
d_gene: TRBD1
abundance: NA

CDR3nt: TGTGCCAGCGGGGGGGTCTTAGTTGATGAAGCTTTCTTT
CDR3aa: CASGGVLVDEAFF
j_gene: TRBJ1-1
v_gene: TRBV12-3/TRBV12-4
d_gene: NA
abundance: NA

CDR3nt: TGTGCCAGCAGCGTGACTAGCGGGGCTACAGATACGCAGTATTTT
CDR3aa: CASSVTSGATDTQYF
j_gene: TRBJ2-3
v_gene: TRBV9
d_gene: TRBD2
abundance: NA

CDR3nt: TGTGCCAGCAGTGAAAGAGTTGGAGGAGAAAAACTGTTTTTT
CDR3aa: CASSERVGGEKLFF
j_gene: TRBJ1-4
v_gene: TRBV2
d_gene: NA
abundance: NA

CDR3nt: TGTGCCAGTAGTCTCAGGGGGAACACCGGGGAGCTGTTTTTT
CDR3aa: CASSLRGNTGELFF
j_gene: TRBJ2-2
v_gene: TRBV19
d_gene: NA
abundance: once

CDR3nt: TGCAGTGCTAGTAGTCTAGCGGGCCGCTCCTACAATGAGCAGTTCTTC
CDR3aa: CSASSLAGRSYNEQFF
j_gene: TRBJ2-1
v_gene: TRBV20-1
d_gene: TRBD2
abundance: NA

CDR3nt: TGCGCCAGCAGCGAGGGAGGGGGGAACACTGAAGCTTTCTTT
CDR3aa: CASSEGGGNTEAFF
j_gene: TRBJ1-1
v_gene: TRBV23-1
d_gene: NA
abundance: NA

CDR3nt: TGTGCCAGCAGCAAAGTAATAGGGGATCACTCACCCCTCCACTTT
CDR3aa: CASSKVIGDHSPLHF
j_gene: TRBJ1-6
v_gene: TRBV21-1
d_gene: NA
abundance: few

CDR3nt: TGTGCCAGCAGCGTAGCTACAGTGACGGGCGGGGACACAGATACGCAGTATTTT
CDR3aa: CASSVATVTGGDTDTQYF
j_gene: TRBJ2-3
v_gene: TRBV9
d_gene: NA
abundance: NA

CDR3nt: TGTGCCAGCAGGGGACAACCTTCGAACACTGAAGCTTTCTTT
CDR3aa: CASRGQPSNTEAFF
j_gene: TRBJ1-1
v_gene: TRBV2
d_gene: NA
abundance: NA

CDR3nt: TGTGCCAGCAGCTTGACCGGGGGTGAAGCTTTCTTT
CDR3aa: CASSLTGGEAFF
j_gene: TRBJ1-1
v_gene: TRBV12-3/TRBV12-4
d_gene: NA
abundance: NA

CDR3nt: TGTGCCAGTGCGGAGGGCGACAGACAAGAGACCCAGTACTTC
CDR3aa: CASAEGDRQETQYF
j_gene: TRBJ2-5
v_gene: TRBV19
d_gene: NA
abundance: NA

CDR3nt: TGTGCCAGCAGTGAGCAGGGTTCTAGCACAGATACGCAGTATTTT
CDR3aa: CASSEQGSSTDTQYF
j_gene: TRBJ2-3
v_gene: TRBV6-4
d_gene: NA
abundance: NA

CDR3nt: TGTGCCAGCAGCCTGAATCGGGACAAATACCACTTC
CDR3aa: CASSLNRDKYHF
j_gene: TRBJ2-7
v_gene: TRBV5-4
d_gene: NA
abundance: NA

CDR3nt: TGTGCCAGCAGCCCCCCGCCCGGCGGGGCTGGAAACACCATATATTTT
CDR3aa: CASSPPPGGAGNTIYF
j_gene: TRBJ1-3
v_gene: TRBV2
d_gene: NA
abundance: NA

CDR3nt: TGTGCTAGTGGTTTCCGACAGGGGGGCTACAATGAGCAGTTCTTC
CDR3aa: CASGFRQGGYNEQFF
j_gene: TRBJ2-1
v_gene: TRBV12-5
d_gene: TRBD1
abundance: once

CDR3nt: TGTGCCAGTAGTATAGGGGGAGGCAGTAATCAGCCCCAGCATTTT
CDR3aa: CASSIGGGSNQPQHF
j_gene: TRBJ1-5
v_gene: TRBV19
d_gene: NA
abundance: NA